These 28 T cell receptor beta chains share one sample of origin, sequenced in a study of cytomegalovirus exposure and HLA in healthy donors. Primers for the PCR totalled 60 Vbeta and 13 Jbeta. Clones were read by immunoSEQ multiplex PCR, and TCRdb kept only the in-frame ones, dropping some. This sample lists under 200,000 clones; its ten largest clones have about 2%. The sample consisted of PBMCs. The receptors here all came from a man younger than 45 in good health and CMV-seronegative.

The CDR3 loop reads CASSQSVQGATNEKLFF. In DNA, the CDR3 is TGTGCCAGCTCACAAAGTGTACAGGGGGCGACTAATGAAAAACTGTTTTTT. The chain has TRBV18 and TRBJ1-4, with TRBD1 matching 9 bases. Germline lookup yields CDR1 KGHSH and CDR2 LQKENI. CDR3 size: 17 residues. V was clipped by 4 bases and J by 2 bases; unmatched bases: 8.

The V call is TRBV2, the J call TRBJ2-7; 9 bases fit TRBD2. Per the germline V gene, CDR1 is SNHLY and CDR2 is FYNNEI. V lost 5 bases and J lost 6; bases outside the gene matches: 11. This CDR3 spans 15 amino acids. Here the CDR3 reads CASSFAAGGPPEQYF. The CDR3 bases are TGTGCCAGCAGTTTTGCGGCGGGAGGGCCCCCCGAGCAGTACTTC.

V usage is TRBV4-1 and J usage is TRBJ1-2; D possibly corresponds to TRBD1 (6 bases). Trimming cost V 1 base and J 2 bases, with 11 bases left between them. This CDR3 contains 15 residues. Germline loops: CDR1 MGHRA, CDR2 YSYEKL. CDR3 region: CASSQAPGENYGYTF. In nucleotides, the CDR3 is TGCGCCAGCAGCCAAGCCCCAGGGGAAAACTATGGCTACACCTTC.

For the CDR3, the DNA is TGTGCCATCAGTGACCTCGGACAGAACACTGAAGCTTTCTTT. Its translation is CAISDLGQNTEAFF. The chain recombines TRBV10-3 with TRBJ1-1; D is perhaps TRBD1 (5 bases). V was clipped by 3 bases and J by 1 base, with 9 bases between them. CDR1 and CDR2 from the germline V gene are ENHRY and SYGVKD. The length of the CDR3 is 14 residues.

This rearrangement joins TRBV5-6 to TRBJ2-2; a weak D match, TRBD1 (7 bases). The length of the CDR3 is 16 residues. CDR1 and CDR2 from the germline V gene are SGHDT and YYEEEE. Between the trimmed V and J ends, which lost 4 bases and 4 bases, there was a span of 17 bases. The CDR3 coding sequence is TGTGCCAGCAGCCCACAGGGGAGGCGGGTCACCGGGGAGCTGTTTTTT. It codes for CASSPQGRRVTGELFF. Full variable domain (rest looked up from reference TRBV5-6 and TRBJ2-2): DAGVTQSPTHLIKTRGQQVTLRCSPKSGHDTVSWYQQALGQGPQFIFQYYEEEERQRGNFPDRFSGHQFPNYSSELNVNALLLGDSALYLCASSPQGRRVTGELFFGEGSRLTVL.

This chain links TRBV7-9 with TRBJ2-1; tentative D call: TRBD2 (6 bases). Germline CDR1 is SEHNR and CDR2 is FQNEAQ (reference sequence). The CDR3 extends over 16 amino acids. The germline V and J ends were trimmed by 1 base and 1 base, with 11 bases remaining between them. The CDR3: CASSLGSGVSYNEQFF. The CDR3 DNA reads TGTGCCAGCAGCTTAGGTAGCGGAGTGTCCTACAATGAGCAGTTCTTC.

V usage is TRBV7-9 and J usage is TRBJ2-7; 9 bases agree with TRBD2. This CDR3 region has 15 residues. J lost 5 bases, V lost 3 bases, and 8 bases had no gene match. In germline, CDR1 is SEHNR, CDR2 FQNEAQ (reference sequence). The CDR3 bases are TGTGCCAGCAGCTTTCAGGCTAGCGGGAAGGACGAGCAGTACTTC. The encoded protein is CASSFQASGKDEQYF.

The chain combines TRBV29-1 with TRBJ1-4; D gene uncertain. The CDR3 length is 12 residues. V lost 5 bases and J 3 bases, leaving 7 bases between the germline ends. CDR1 and CDR2 from the germline V gene are SQVTM and ANQGSEA. CDR3 sequence (DNA): TGCAGCGTTTCTAGTCCTAATGAAAAACTGTTTTTT. Protein: CSVSSPNEKLFF.

In nucleotides, the CDR3 is TGCGCCAGCAGCCAAACACTCGGACAGGACCTTTACGAGCAGTACTTC. As protein: CASSQTLGQDLYEQYF. V usage is TRBV4-1 and J usage is TRBJ2-5; 7 bases align to TRBD1. Near its end, the DNA agrees better with TRBJ2-7, so the J call may be wrong. The CDR3 is 16 amino acids. Germline assignment: CDR1 MGHRA and CDR2 YSYEKL.

The V call is TRBV5-4, the J call TRBJ2-3; 14 nucleotides align to TRBD2. Germline lookup yields CDR1 SGHNT and CDR2 YYREEE (reference sequence). CDR3 length: 14 residues. The junction had 5 bases not matched to a gene; V was cut back by 9 bases and J by 5 bases. This chain's CDR3 is CATTSGRAIDTQYF. In DNA form, the CDR3 reads TGTGCCACGACTAGCGGGAGGGCCATAGATACGCAGTATTTT.

V usage is TRBV10-2 and J usage is TRBJ1-3; 9 nucleotides match TRBD1. Germline V gene sequence: CDR1 WSHSY, CDR2 SAAADI. V lost 6 bases and J lost 3; bases outside the gene matches: 9. The CDR3 has 16 amino acids. The CDR3 DNA reads as TGCGCCAGCAGGACCGGGACAGGGATTTTTGGAAACACCATATATTTT. The encoded protein is CASRTGTGIFGNTIYF.

Remarks on this clone: An end of the junction does not agree with germline; a read error may underlie this. The J gene is TRBJ2-7, the V gene TRBV5-1; 9 positions match TRBD1. The germline CDR1 and CDR2 sequences are SGHRS and YFSETQ. This CDR3 is 14 amino acids long. The CDR3 sequence: CASSPGQGAYGQYF. The CDR3 DNA reads as TGCGCCAGCAGCCCGGGACAGGGTGCCTACGGGCAGTACTTC.

This chain uses TRBV19 with TRBJ2-1, with D tentatively TRBD1 (6 bases). This CDR3 is built from 16 residues. V was clipped by 5 bases and J by 4 bases, with 18 bases between them. Germline loops: CDR1 LNHDA, CDR2 SQIVND (reference sequence). The CDR3 region is CASSRARTVLYNEQFF. DNA for the CDR3: TGTGCCAGTAGTCGGGCCCGGACAGTCTTATACAATGAGCAGTTCTTC.

V gene TRBV7-9 combines with J gene TRBJ2-2; 9 bases line up with TRBD1. The CDR3 has 17 residues. Looked up from germline, CDR1 is SEHNR and CDR2 is FQNEAQ (reference sequence). The V gene end was trimmed by 2 bases and the J gene end by 5 bases; junction bases not matched to a gene: 9. CDR3 region: CASSLSRGQGRTGELFF. The DNA of the CDR3 is TGTGCCAGCAGCTTAAGTCGCGGACAGGGGAGGACCGGGGAGCTGTTTTTT.

The genes are TRBV10-3 and TRBJ2-7, with a possible D match to TRBD1 (6 bases). Trimming removed 6 bases from V and 2 bases from J, with 23 bases in between. The CDR3 sequence is 17 residues long. Germline CDR1 is ENHRY and CDR2 is SYGVKD. CDR3 loop: CAISHSSPVGGTYEQYF. The DNA for the CDR3 is TGTGCCATCAGCCACTCATCCCCGGTAGGGGGAACCTACGAGCAGTACTTC.

V gene TRBV7-9 combines with J gene TRBJ1-1; 9 bases line up with TRBD1. The CDR3 spans 16 residues. Trimming at V came to 4 bases and at J to 7 bases, leaving 13 bases not matched to a gene. Germline CDR1 and CDR2: SEHNR and FQNEAQ (reference sequence). The CDR3 protein is CASSSPNRGRENEAFF. The DNA for the CDR3 is TGTGCCAGCAGCTCCCCAAACAGGGGGCGAGAAAATGAAGCTTTCTTT.

The chain couples TRBV29-1 to TRBJ2-3, with D tentatively TRBD2 (7 bases). V was cut by 4 bases and J by 4 bases, with 15 bases left in between. The CDR3 runs to 14 residues. Germline V CDR1 and CDR2: SQVTM, ANQGSEA. The CDR3 nucleotides are TGCAGCGTTGGGGGGGGCCTCCACCCAGATACGCAGTATTTT. Translating gives CSVGGGLHPDTQYF.

The chain has TRBV7-2 and TRBJ2-7, with TRBD2 identical over 8 bases. This CDR3 has 16 amino acids. The germline V gene encodes CDR1 SGHTA and CDR2 FQGNSA. V dropped 4 bases and J dropped 4; count of bases not matched to a gene: 12. CDR3 loop: CASSSSASGSIYEQYF. CDR3 bases: TGTGCCAGCAGCTCCAGTGCGAGCGGGAGTATTTACGAGCAGTACTTC.

The chain uses TRBV5-1 and TRBJ1-5; a weak D match, TRBD1 (6 bases). Germline V gene sequence: CDR1 SGHRS, CDR2 YFSETQ. The CDR3 is 13 residues long. Between the trimmed V and J ends, which lost 7 bases and 6 bases, there was a span of 14 bases. CDR3 residues: CASSGGGGQPQHF. The CDR3 DNA is TGCGCCAGCTCGGGAGGGGGGGGTCAGCCCCAGCATTTT.

The chain is built from TRBV10-3 and TRBJ1-1; 7 bases match TRBD1. The germline CDR1 and CDR2 sequences are ENHRY and SYGVKD. The trim removed 6 bases at V and 0 bases at J, leaving 4 bases unmatched. This CDR3 is built from 14 residues. This chain's CDR3 is CAIRGTALNTEAFF. CDR3 DNA sequence: TGTGCCATCAGGGGGACAGCACTGAACACTGAAGCTTTCTTT.

The rearrangement uses TRBV20-1 and TRBJ1-1; D remains unclear. In germline, CDR1 is DFQATT, CDR2 SNEGSKA (reference sequence). The ends were cut back, 6 bases at V and 7 bases at J, with 12 bases in the middle. The CDR3 has 11 amino acids. CDR3 region: CSAKFGNEAFF. DNA for the CDR3: TGCAGTGCGAAGTTCGGGAATGAAGCTTTCTTT.

V usage is TRBV7-2 and J usage is TRBJ2-7; 10 bases map to TRBD2. Germline V gene data show CDR1 as SGHTA and CDR2 as FQGNSA. V trimming: 6 bases; J trimming: 5 bases; junction bases outside the gene matches: 10. The CDR3 length is 15 residues. This CDR3 is CASRISSGSHNEQYF. CDR3 nucleotide sequence: TGTGCCAGCAGGATTTCTAGCGGGAGTCATAACGAGCAGTACTTC.

The V gene is TRBV7-8, the J gene TRBJ2-5; TRBD2 aligns across 8 bases. The J call is in doubt because the DNA end fits TRBJ2-7 better. The V gene's germline CDR1 is SGHVS and CDR2 FQNEAQ. The length of the CDR3 is 15 residues. The CDR3 spells CASSLAPGLVSEQYF. DNA of the CDR3: TGTGCCAGCAGCTTAGCCCCGGGACTAGTCTCCGAGCAGTACTTC.

The rearrangement links TRBV27 to TRBJ2-7; 8 bases match TRBD1. Per the germline V gene, CDR1 is MNHEY and CDR2 is SMNVEV (reference sequence). Losses at the gene ends were 5 bases for V and 2 bases for J; bases not matched to a gene: 8. The CDR3 length is 15 residues. CDR3 DNA: TGTGCCAGCAGTCCATCAACAGGGGGTACCTACGAGCAGTACTTC. It specifies CASSPSTGGTYEQYF.

The J gene is TRBJ2-5, the V gene TRBV5-4, with a weak D call TRBD2 (6 bases). The CDR3 extends over 14 amino acids. Germline loops: CDR1 SGHNT, CDR2 YYREEE (reference sequence). V lost 5 bases to trimming and J lost 4 bases, with 15 bases between them. The DNA of the CDR3 is TGTGCCAGCAGGCCGGGACTCACCGGAGAGACCCAGTACTTC. It codes for CASRPGLTGETQYF.

This chain links TRBV7-8 with TRBJ1-3; D unresolved. V was clipped by 5 bases and J by 3 bases, with 14 bases between them. The CDR3 has 15 amino acids. Germline V gives CDR1 SGHVS, CDR2 FQNEAQ. The CDR3 nucleotides are TGTGCCAGCAGCCAAGACTTGGTTTTTGGAAACACCATATATTTT. This sequence encodes CASSQDLVFGNTIYF.

This chain connects TRBV5-1 to TRBJ2-1; TRBD2 matches at 9 bases. Germline-derived CDR1 and CDR2 are SGHRS and YFSETQ. The trim removed 4 bases at V and 4 bases at J, leaving 3 bases unmatched. The CDR3 sequence is 14 residues long. The CDR3 loop is CASSPAGGYNEQFF. CDR3 in DNA: TGCGCCAGCAGCCCGGCGGGGGGGTACAATGAGCAGTTCTTC.

The V call is TRBV13, the J call TRBJ2-5, with 9 nucleotides matching TRBD1. There are 17 residues in the CDR3. CDR1 and CDR2 from the germline V gene are PRHDT and FYEKMQ (reference sequence). V trimming: 5 bases; J trimming: 4 bases; junction bases outside the gene matches: 14. The CDR3 coding sequence is TGTGCCAGCAGCCCCCGGGGGACAGGGAGCCGCGGAGAGACCCAGTACTTC. Its protein product is CASSPRGTGSRGETQYF.